This T cell receptor (beta chain) originates from a study of CD8+CD57+ T cells in acquired aplastic anemia. The wider study: On average, sorted CD4+ and CD8+ cells gave about 2.9 ug of DNA.

Study-level results: Between patients and controls, approximately 29 CD8+ CDR3 sequences were found in common.

Genomic DNA acted as the template from which TCR beta VDJ combination and CDR3 sequence profiling were carried out. TCRdb reprocessed the reads via MiXCR and lists one record per CDR3 protein. Here the sample spans just over 400,000 distinct CDR3 sequences, 60% to 80% being singletons. The V gene's germline CDR1 is KGHDR and CDR2 SFDVKD. This CDR3 region has 14 residues. Deletions cut 5 bases from V and 2 bases from J, with 11 bases between. This clonotype has just a few counts. The antigen is not known. The sequence was obtained from a human donor in good health, serving as a control. What was sequenced was sorted CD4+, CD8+, or CD8+CD57+ T cells (not recorded which) from PBMCs. J is TRBJ2-5 and V is TRBV24-1; TRBD1 might be the D (7 bases). This chain's CDR3 is CATSVSGGQETQYF. The CDR3 DNA reads TGTGCCACCAGTGTTTCAGGGGGGCAAGAGACCCAGTACTTC.